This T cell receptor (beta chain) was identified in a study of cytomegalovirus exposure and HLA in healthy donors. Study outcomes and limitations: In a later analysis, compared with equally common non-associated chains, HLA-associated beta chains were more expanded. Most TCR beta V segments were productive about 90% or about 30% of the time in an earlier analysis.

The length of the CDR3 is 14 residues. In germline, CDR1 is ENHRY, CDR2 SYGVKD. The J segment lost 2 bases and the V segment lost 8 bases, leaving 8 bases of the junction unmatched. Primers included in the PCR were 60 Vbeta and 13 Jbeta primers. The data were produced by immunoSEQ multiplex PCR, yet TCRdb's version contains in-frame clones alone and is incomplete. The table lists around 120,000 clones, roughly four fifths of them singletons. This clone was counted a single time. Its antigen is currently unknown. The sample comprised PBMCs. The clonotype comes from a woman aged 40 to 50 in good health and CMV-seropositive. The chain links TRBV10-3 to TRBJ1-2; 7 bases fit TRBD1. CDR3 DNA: TGTGCCATCGGAAGACAGGGTGGAAACTATGGCTACACCTTC. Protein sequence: CAIGRQGGNYGYTF.